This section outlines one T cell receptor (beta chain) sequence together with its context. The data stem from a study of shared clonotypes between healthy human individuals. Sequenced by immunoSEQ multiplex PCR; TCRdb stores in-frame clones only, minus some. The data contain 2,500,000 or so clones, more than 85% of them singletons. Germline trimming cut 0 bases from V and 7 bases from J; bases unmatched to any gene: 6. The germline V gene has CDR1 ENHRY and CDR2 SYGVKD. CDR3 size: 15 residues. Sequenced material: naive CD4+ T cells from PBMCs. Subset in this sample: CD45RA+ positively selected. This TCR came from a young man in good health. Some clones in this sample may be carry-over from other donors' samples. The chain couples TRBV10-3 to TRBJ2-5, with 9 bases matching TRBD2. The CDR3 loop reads CAISESSSGMGTQYF. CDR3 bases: TGTGCCATCAGTGAGTCGTCTAGCGGGATGGGGACCCAGTACTTC.